The 9 T cell receptor beta chains below all came from one sample that was sequenced in a study of blood T cell repertoires in COVID-19. Method: immunoSEQ multiplex PCR; TCRdb's copy keeps in-frame clones and lacks some. This sample has 290,000 or so clones, with around nine tenths found just once. The sequencing input was PBMCs or T cells enriched from blood (not recorded which). These receptors were obtained from a woman in her 30s who had recovered from COVID-19.

The rearrangement links TRBV12-2 to TRBJ2-7; TRBD2 is the table's D call and was not checked against the DNA. TRBV12-2 is designated a pseudogene. CDR3 size: 17 residues. The CDR3 DNA reads as TGTGCAGTCGCCGCGCGGGCGAATGCTCTAGTAAAGGACGAGCAGTACTTC. It translates to CAVAARANALVKDEQYF.

The chain combines TRBV28 with TRBJ2-4; the D is unclear. Germline CDR1 MDHEN, CDR2 SYDVKM. This CDR3 is 15 amino acids long. Trimming took off 6 bases at V and 0 bases at J, with 12 bases between the two ends. DNA for the CDR3: TGTGCCAGCAGCCGTTTTCCGCGAGCCAAAAACATTCAGTACTTC. Its protein is CASSRFPRAKNIQYF.

J is TRBJ1-6 and V is TRBV5-4; 7 nucleotides match TRBD1. Germline loops: CDR1 SGHNT, CDR2 YYREEE (reference sequence). V lost 4 bases and J lost 9; bases outside the gene matches: 4. CDR3 length: 13 residues. CDR3 protein: CASSTRDSSPLHF. DNA for the CDR3: TGTGCCAGCAGCACACGGGACAGTTCACCCCTCCACTTT.

The rearrangement uses TRBV4-3 and TRBJ2-7; D possibly corresponds to TRBD2 (6 bases). V was pared by 0 bases and J by 1 base, with 13 bases between. CDR3 size: 16 residues. CDR1 and CDR2 (germline): LGHNA, YSLEER. CDR3: CASSQDHTSRSYEQYF. The CDR3 DNA follows: TGCGCCAGCAGCCAAGATCATACTAGCCGATCCTACGAGCAGTACTTC.

This chain links TRBV5-4 with TRBJ1-1, with TRBD1 matching over 12 bases. This CDR3 is 17 amino acids long. V was clipped by 3 bases and J by 3 bases; unmatched bases: 9. CDR1 is SGHNT, CDR2 YYREEE, per germline (reference sequence). CDR3 amino acids: CASSSTGTGGKDTEAFF. The DNA for the CDR3 is TGTGCCAGCAGCTCTACCGGGACAGGGGGCAAGGACACTGAAGCTTTCTTT.

For the CDR3, the DNA is TGTGCCAGCAGTCGTAGGACAGCCAGCTCTGGAAACACCATATATTTT. Its translation is CASSRRTASSGNTIYF. V gene TRBV11-2 combines with J gene TRBJ1-3; tentative D call: TRBD1 (6 bases). CDR1 and CDR2 (germline): SGHAT, FQNNGV. CDR3 length: 16 amino acids. V was clipped by 6 bases and J by 0 bases, with 15 bases between them.

The chain employs TRBV4-3 and TRBJ2-3; perhaps TRBD2 as D (5 bases). The germline V gene encodes CDR1 LGHNA and CDR2 YSLEER. CDR3 size: 13 residues. V lost 1 base and J lost 5, with 7 bases in between. The CDR3 nucleotides read TGCGCCAGCAGCCAAGCTAGCTTAGATACGCAGTATTTT. Its protein is CASSQASLDTQYF.

This clone came up once. The chain is built from TRBV5-1 and TRBJ2-2; D gene ambiguous. The CDR3 extends over 15 amino acids. Trimming took off 6 bases at V and 6 bases at J, with 18 bases between the two ends. CDR1 and CDR2 from the germline V gene are SGHRS and YFSETQ. This CDR3 reads CASNLHSRVAGELFF. CDR3 sequence (DNA): TGCGCCAGCAACCTTCACTCTAGAGTCGCCGGGGAGCTGTTTTTT. Filled out from reference TRBV5-1 and TRBJ2-2, the complete variable domain reads KAGVTQTPRYLIKTRGQQVTLSCSPISGHRSVSWYQQTPGQGLQFLFEYFSETQRNKGNFPGRFSGRQFSNSRSEMNVSTLELGDSALYLCASNLHSRVAGELFFGEGSRLTVL.

This chain links TRBV28 with TRBJ2-7; 8 bases map to TRBD2. In germline, CDR1 is MDHEN, CDR2 SYDVKM. This CDR3 has 14 residues. V was clipped by 8 bases and J by 0 bases; unmatched bases: 6. The CDR3, as DNA: TGTGCCAGCCACGGGAGGGGGGTCTCCTACGAGCAGTACTTC. Translating it yields CASHGRGVSYEQYF.